A single sample is the source of the 16 T cell receptor beta chains below, sequenced in a study of regulatory T cells in long-lasting Graves disease. Building the TCR beta libraries relied on iRepertoire HTBI primers, and CDR3 regions underwent Arm-PCR. TCRdb processed the multiplex PCR reads anew with MiXCR; each CDR3 protein has one entry. The sample holds over 350,000 distinct CDR3 sequences, roughly 15% seen once. Time point indicated: newly diagnosed GD, antithyroid drugs for less than 3 months. The TCR library was made from RNA extracted from PBMCs. The same specimen was also included in a second study, on T cells in Graves' hyperthyroidism and ophthalmopathy.

The starting material was peripheral blood mononuclear cells (PBMCs), obtained at new diagnosis, from a patient treated with antithyroid drugs. These receptors were obtained from a woman in her 50s with Graves disease.

This clonotype was counted at least ten times. This chain connects TRBV11-2 to TRBJ2-3; perhaps TRBD2 as D (5 bases). This CDR3 contains 10 residues. Trimming removed 8 bases from V and 5 bases from J, with 5 bases in between. From germline, CDR1 is SGHAT and CDR2 FQNNGV. Here the CDR3 reads CASEGDTQYF. CDR3 bases: TGTGCCAGCGAGGGAGATACGCAGTATTTT.

This clonotype was seen ten or more times. The chain carries TRBV6-1 and TRBJ2-2, with D unresolved. Germline lookup yields CDR1 MNHNS and CDR2 SASEGT. The CDR3 consists of 12 residues. The germline V and J ends were trimmed by 6 bases and 7 bases, with 9 bases remaining between them. CDR3 protein: CASSQGSGELFF. The CDR3 DNA reads as TGTGCCAGCAGCCAAGGAAGCGGGGAGCTGTTTTTT.

Many counts were recorded for this clonotype. The CDR3 DNA sequence: TGTGCCAGCAGCCTCCGGGGGGAAGATGGCTACACCTTC. This sequence encodes CASSLRGEDGYTF. The gene calls are TRBV7-9 and TRBJ1-2; a possible D gene is TRBD1 (5 bases). The CDR3 is 13 residues long. V gave up 5 bases and J gave up 6 bases, with 13 bases separating them. CDR1 and CDR2 from the germline V gene are SEHNR and FQNEAQ (reference sequence).

This clonotype showed up many times. V and J are TRBV9 and TRBJ2-1, with TRBD2 matching 11 bases. This CDR3 is built from 16 residues. CDR1 and CDR2 from the germline V gene are SGDLS and YYNGEE. J gave up 7 bases and V 3 bases, and 9 bases lay outside the gene matches. The CDR3 DNA reads as TGTGCCAGCAGCGCACCGACTAGCGGGACCAAGAATGAGCAGTTCTTC. Protein sequence: CASSAPTSGTKNEQFF.

The chain recombines TRBV4-1 with TRBJ2-1, with 15 bases matching TRBD2. The V and J ends lost 2 bases and 0 bases, in that order; junction bases with no gene match: 11. The CDR3 sequence is 21 residues long. Germline-derived CDR1 and CDR2 are MGHRA and YSYEKL. CDR3: CASSQPVGLAGGPGSYNEQFF. CDR3 sequence (DNA): TGCGCCAGCAGCCAACCCGTCGGACTAGCGGGAGGGCCGGGCTCCTACAATGAGCAGTTCTTC.

This clonotype turned up a few times. The chain joins TRBV6-2 or TRBV6-3 to TRBJ2-3; tentative D call: TRBD2 (5 bases). Trimming took off 5 bases at V and 8 bases at J, with 20 bases between the two ends. The CDR3 runs to 15 residues. Germline V gene lookup returns CDR1 MNHEY and CDR2 SVGEGT. In DNA form, the CDR3 reads TGTGCCAGCAGTGAAATGGGCGGGTCGCCTTCTACGCAGTATTTT. Amino acid sequence: CASSEMGGSPSTQYF.

This clonotype was found once. The CDR3 region is CASSQDAGFHTEAFF. The CDR3 region has the DNA TGCGCCAGCAGCCAAGATGCAGGGTTCCACACTGAAGCTTTCTTT. This chain uses TRBV4-1 with TRBJ1-1, with D possibly matching TRBD1 (5 bases). CDR1 is MGHRA, CDR2 YSYEKL, per germline. The CDR3 is 15 amino acids. Deletions cut 0 bases from V and 3 bases from J, with 11 bases between.

This clonotype was seen many times. The chain is built from TRBV11-2 and TRBJ1-2; 11 positions match TRBD1. CDR1 and CDR2 (germline): SGHAT, FQNNGV. The ends lost 6 bases at V and 3 bases at J; junction bases unmatched: 6. The CDR3 runs 15 residues. CDR3 sequence (DNA): TGTGCCAGCAGGAGGCCGGGACAGGGGGACTATGGCTACACCTTC. Protein sequence: CASRRPGQGDYGYTF. Full variable domain (outside the CDR3, taken from reference TRBV11-2 and TRBJ1-2): EAGVAQSPRYKIIEKRQSVAFWCNPISGHATLYWYQQILGQGPKLLIQFQNNGVVDDSQLPKDRFSAERLKGVDSTLKIQPAKLEDSAVYLCASRRPGQGDYGYTFGSGTRLTVV.

Worth noting for this clonotype: A read error is likely here: a far larger clone is one base away. The chain recombines TRBV7-9 with TRBJ2-3; 8 nucleotides line up with TRBD2. This CDR3 region has 16 residues. Germline CDR1 is SEHNR and CDR2 is FQNEAQ (reference sequence). V shed 2 bases and J 1 base; nucleotides not matched to a gene: 5. The CDR3 loop is CASSLIAAGGTDTQYF. The CDR3 coding sequence is TGTGCCAGCAGCTTAATAGCAGCGGGGGGCACAGATACGCAGTATTTT.

This clonotype was picked up many times. The rearrangement uses TRBV6-5 and TRBJ2-7, with a weak D call TRBD2 (5 bases). The CDR3 has 16 residues. Germline loops: CDR1 MNHEY, CDR2 SVGAGI. Trimming shortened V by 0 bases and J by 3 bases, and 15 bases separated the two germline ends. The CDR3 spells CASSYSSGTAFYEQYF. The CDR3 DNA follows: TGTGCCAGCAGTTACTCGTCGGGAACAGCGTTCTACGAGCAGTACTTC.

The sample holds a few counts of this clonotype. Written as DNA, the CDR3 is TGCGCCAGCAGCCTCCAATTACCCACAAGAGGAGAGACCCAGTACTTC. Amino acid sequence: CASSLQLPTRGETQYF. This chain uses TRBV5-1 with TRBJ2-5; D unresolved. This CDR3 is built from 16 residues. Germline CDR1 reads SGHRS; CDR2 reads YFSETQ. V shed 4 bases and J shed 4 bases, with 20 bases lying between them.

The rearrangement links TRBV28 to TRBJ2-1; D tentatively reads TRBD1 or TRBD2 (5 bases each). This CDR3 spans 13 amino acids. The V and J ends lost 6 bases and 7 bases respectively, with 13 bases between them. CDR1 is MDHEN, CDR2 SYDVKM, per germline. Here the CDR3 DNA reads TGTGCCAGCAGGCGGACGGGGCGAAATGAGCAGTTCTTC. This codes for CASRRTGRNEQFF.

This clonotype was picked up many times. The V and J genes are TRBV13 and TRBJ2-5; D is perhaps TRBD1 (6 bases). Per the germline V gene, CDR1 is PRHDT and CDR2 is FYEKMQ (reference sequence). Trimming pared 5 bases from V and 1 base from J, leaving 20 bases between. This CDR3 is built from 17 residues. CDR3 nucleotide sequence: TGTGCCAGCAGCCACACGCCGCAATCGGACAGCCAAGAGACCCAGTACTTC. This encodes CASSHTPQSDSQETQYF.

This clonotype was counted ten times or more. This chain links TRBV20-1 with TRBJ2-3, with D possibly TRBD1 on 5 matching bases. The ends were cut back, 3 bases at V and 2 bases at J, with 18 bases in the middle. CDR1 and CDR2 from the germline V gene are DFQATT and SNEGSKA (reference sequence). This CDR3 is built from 16 residues. CDR3: CSARGLGAAYTDTQYF. In DNA, the CDR3 is TGCAGTGCTAGGGGGTTAGGGGCTGCGTACACAGATACGCAGTATTTT.

This clonotype was counted ten times or more. The chain couples TRBV2 to TRBJ2-5; TRBD1 agrees at 7 bases. CDR3 length: 15 residues. With 1 base clipped from V and 1 base from J, the junction kept 3 bases outside the gene matches. Germline V gene lookup returns CDR1 SNHLY and CDR2 FYNNEI. The CDR3 sequence: CASSEVGQFQETQYF. DNA for the CDR3: TGTGCCAGCAGTGAAGTGGGACAGTTCCAAGAGACCCAGTACTTC.

This clonotype was counted many times. The chain links TRBV2 to TRBJ2-5; 15 bases map to TRBD2. Germline V gene lookup returns CDR1 SNHLY and CDR2 FYNNEI. The CDR3 runs to 16 residues. The V gene end was trimmed by 4 bases and the J gene end by 5 bases; junction bases not matched to a gene: 5. The CDR3 here is CASSGTSGRAGETQYF. In DNA, the CDR3 is TGTGCCAGCAGTGGGACTAGCGGGAGGGCGGGCGAGACCCAGTACTTC.